The following is a TCR beta chain sequence with its context. The antigen is not known. This entry comes from a study of beta chain features in type 1 diabetes. Study-level results: For Type 1 diabetes patients, all four CD4+ subsets carried TCRB CDR3s that were moderately but significantly shorter.

V lost 4 bases to trimming and J lost 2 bases, with 12 bases between them. CDR1 and CDR2 (germline): SQVTM, ANQGSEA. The CDR3 sequence is 13 residues long. Reverse transcription of all isolated RNA meant that expressed TCRB transcripts were sequenced. Here immunoSEQ multiplex PCR was the method, and the copy in TCRdb shows in-frame clones only, minus some. Altogether over 200,000 clones are present, 11% being singletons, with the ten largest covering 0.017%. The authors sorted CD4+ naive, central memory, regulatory and stem cell-like memory cells via CD45RO/CCR7/CD25/CD127/CD95/CD27. The sequenced sample was naive CD4+ T cells from blood. The chain employs TRBV29-1 and TRBJ2-7; D is possibly TRBD1 (6 bases). The clonotype originates from a man in his thirties or forties with type 1 diabetes. CDR3 region: CSVGGRQTYEQYF. The CDR3 bases are TGCAGCGTTGGGGGGCGACAGACCTACGAGCAGTACTTC.